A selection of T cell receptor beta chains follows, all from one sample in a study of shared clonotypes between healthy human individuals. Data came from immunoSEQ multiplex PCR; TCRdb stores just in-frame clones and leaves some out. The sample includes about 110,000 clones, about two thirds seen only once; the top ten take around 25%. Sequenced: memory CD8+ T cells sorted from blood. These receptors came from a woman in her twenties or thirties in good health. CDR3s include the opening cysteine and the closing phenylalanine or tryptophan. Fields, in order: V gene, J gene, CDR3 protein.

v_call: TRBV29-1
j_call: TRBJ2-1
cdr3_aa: CSVDEGNEQFF

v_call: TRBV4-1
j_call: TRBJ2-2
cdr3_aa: CASSQAPGAVPMNTGELFF

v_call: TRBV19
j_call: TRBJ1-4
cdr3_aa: CASSPATREKLFF

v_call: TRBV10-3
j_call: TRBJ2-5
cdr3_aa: CATGEGNQETQYF

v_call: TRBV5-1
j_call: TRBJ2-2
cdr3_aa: CASSLAWGGVRAGELFF

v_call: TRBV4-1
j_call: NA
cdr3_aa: CASSQDEGLIYEQYF

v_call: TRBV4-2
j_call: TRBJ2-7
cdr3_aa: CASSQDVAGVMSYEQYF

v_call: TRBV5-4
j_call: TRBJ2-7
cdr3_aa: CASDLAGARQYF

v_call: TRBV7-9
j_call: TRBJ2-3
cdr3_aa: CASSLALSGSSSDF

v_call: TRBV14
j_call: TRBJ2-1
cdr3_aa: CASSLFGGEQFF

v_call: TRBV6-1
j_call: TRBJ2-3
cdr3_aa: CASSELEEVHTQYF

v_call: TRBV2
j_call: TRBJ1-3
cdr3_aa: CASSSPGQGNTIYF